The clone carrying this TCR beta chain has a count of ten or more. The CDR3 consists of 15 residues. CDR1 and CDR2 (germline): SGHVS, FNYEAQ. V lost 5 bases to trimming and J lost 4 bases; unmatched junction nucleotides: 9. The data were taken from a study of Graves' ophthalmopathy and Graves' hyperthyroidism. The sequenced template was RNA, covering the TCR beta CDR3 region. HTBI primers primed a first-round RT-PCR, and a second-round multiplex PCR followed. TCRdb ran MiXCR on the multiplex PCR reads and lists one entry per CDR3 protein. The data show 300,000 to 500,000 distinct CDR3 sequences, with approximately 15% seen just once and approximately 7% held by the top ten.

The chain has TRBV7-6 and TRBJ1-2; 8 positions agree with TRBD1. This TCR was sampled from a woman between 18 and 29 years old with stable Graves' hyperthyroidism. Sequences were obtained from peripheral blood. In nucleotides, the CDR3 is TGTGCCAGCAGCGCCGGGACAGGCCTCGGCTATGGCTACACCTTC. Its translation is CASSAGTGLGYGYTF.